The next 27 T cell receptor beta chains were all read from a single sample in a study of vaccination and CD4 T cells after COVID-19. Oncomine TCR Beta short-read sequencing was applied to DNA from cultured CD4+ T cells. TCRdb ran MiXCR on the PCR reads and lists one entry per CDR3 protein. This sample has about 23,000 distinct CDR3 sequences, with more than 40% found just once. Their recognized antigens are unknown. As for treatment: roughly ten-day PBMC culture with coronavirus spike peptide pools or control peptides (ViraFEST assay). This material consisted of CD4+ T cells from blood, cultured in vitro, taken before SARS-CoV-2 vaccination. The source is a human donor who received a COVID-19 vaccine.

This clonotype was observed a few times. The V gene is TRBV30, the J gene TRBJ1-2; 11 bases line up with TRBD1. Germline V gives CDR1 GTSNPN, CDR2 SVGIG (reference sequence). The V segment lost 0 bases and the J segment 8 bases; nucleotides outside the gene matches: 8. The length of the CDR3 is 15 residues. CDR3 coding DNA: TGTGCCTGGAGTGTACCCTTCGGGACAGGGGGAGGCTACACCTTC. It codes for CAWSVPFGTGGGYTF.

The chain couples TRBV6-2 or TRBV6-3 to TRBJ2-7; D might be TRBD1 (6 bases). Trimming shortened V by 7 bases and J by 6 bases, and 19 bases separated the two germline ends. This CDR3 is 14 amino acids long. Germline-derived CDR1 and CDR2 are MNHEY and SVGEGT. CDR3 sequence (DNA): TGTGCCAGCACCGAAAGTGACAGGTTCCGCGAGCAGTACTTC. Protein product: CASTESDRFREQYF.

This chain uses TRBV5-4 with TRBJ2-2; no reliable D call. CDR1 and CDR2 (germline): SGHNT, YYREEE (reference sequence). The CDR3 extends over 11 amino acids. The ends were cut back, 4 bases at V and 7 bases at J, with 5 bases in the middle. CDR3 sequence: CASSGIGELFF. The CDR3 coding sequence is TGTGCCAGCAGCGGCATCGGGGAGCTGTTTTTT.

This rearrangement joins TRBV5-1 to TRBJ2-5, with 11 bases lining up with TRBD2. The junction had 14 bases not matched to a gene; V was cut back by 3 bases and J by 4 bases. Germline V gene data show CDR1 as SGHRS and CDR2 as YFSETQ. The CDR3 runs 18 residues. The CDR3 nucleotides read TGCGCCAGCAGCTCGATGACTAGCGGGGATTCTACGGGAGAGACCCAGTACTTC. This translates into CASSSMTSGDSTGETQYF.

The chain is built from TRBV6-1 and TRBJ1-1, with D maybe TRBD1 (6 bases). V was cut by 8 bases and J by 4 bases, with 17 bases left in between. The germline V gene encodes CDR1 MNHNS and CDR2 SASEGT. The CDR3 contains 14 residues. DNA for the CDR3: TGTGCCAGCTTGATGGCACAGGGTAGCACTGAAGCTTTCTTT. Encoded protein: CASLMAQGSTEAFF.

The rearrangement uses TRBV6-1 and TRBJ2-5; TRBD2 is a possible D gene (7 bases). The length of the CDR3 is 12 residues. Germline values: CDR1 MNHNS, CDR2 SASEGT. Trimming took off 6 bases at V and 5 bases at J, with 10 bases between the two ends. The chain's CDR3 is CASRGGQETQYF. CDR3 coding DNA: TGTGCCAGCAGGGGGGGGCAGGAGACCCAGTACTTC.

The chain carries TRBV6-1 and TRBJ1-5; TRBD1 aligns across 11 bases. The germline V gene has CDR1 MNHNS and CDR2 SASEGT. V lost 8 bases, J lost 5 bases, and 2 bases stayed unmatched. The CDR3 spans 13 residues. CDR3 coding DNA: TGTGCCAGCCGGACAGGGGGCGATCAGCCCCAGCATTTT. Amino acid sequence: CASRTGGDQPQHF.

This clonotype was counted only a few times. The genes are TRBV7-8 and TRBJ1-1; possibly TRBD1 for D (6 bases). Germline CDR1 is SGHVS and CDR2 is FQNEAQ. V was trimmed by 5 bases and J by 5 bases, leaving 12 bases between them. The CDR3 spans 13 residues. The CDR3 spells CASSTDQGTEAFF. CDR3 in DNA: TGTGCCAGCAGCACCGACCAGGGGACTGAAGCTTTCTTT.

V usage is TRBV7-9 and J usage is TRBJ1-2; 10 nucleotides align to TRBD1. Germline V gene sequence: CDR1 SEHNR, CDR2 FQNEAQ (reference sequence). The CDR3 is 15 residues long. V trimming: 5 bases; J trimming: 4 bases; junction bases outside the gene matches: 7. In DNA, the CDR3 is TGTGCCAGCAGCCCCGGGACAGGGGTTGTCTATGGCTACACCTTC. Protein: CASSPGTGVVYGYTF.

V and J are TRBV5-1 and TRBJ1-1; TRBD1 might be the D (5 bases). V shed 0 bases and J shed 7 bases, with 13 bases lying between them. The length of the CDR3 is 14 residues. CDR1 and CDR2 from the germline V gene are SGHRS and YFSETQ. In DNA, the CDR3 is TGCGCCAGCAGCTTGGTGGGGCGCGGGGGTGAAGCTTTCTTT. Residues: CASSLVGRGGEAFF.

V and J are TRBV19 and TRBJ2-1, with 9 bases that match TRBD2. The CDR3 sequence is 15 residues long. Germline values: CDR1 LNHDA, CDR2 SQIVND (reference sequence). V trimming: 5 bases; J trimming: 2 bases; junction bases outside the gene matches: 4. CDR3 residues: CASSEGLAPYNEQFF. The CDR3 DNA reads TGTGCCAGTAGTGAGGGACTAGCCCCCTACAATGAGCAGTTCTTC.

The chain employs TRBV30 and TRBJ2-7; a possible D gene is TRBD2 (6 bases). The CDR3 length is 16 residues. The germline V gene encodes CDR1 GTSNPN and CDR2 SVGIG (reference sequence). Trimming cost V 0 bases and J 1 base, with 16 bases left between them. CDR3 sequence (DNA): TGTGCCTGGAGTGTACGGAGGGCAGGGCTATCCTACGAGCAGTACTTC. As protein: CAWSVRRAGLSYEQYF.

V gene TRBV18 combines with J gene TRBJ2-7; D not resolved. With 1 base removed from V and 6 bases from J, the gap between germline ends came to 10 bases. CDR1 and CDR2 (germline): KGHSH, LQKENI. The CDR3 consists of 13 residues. The CDR3 here is CASSPRAESEQYF. The CDR3 DNA is TGTGCCAGCTCACCACGGGCAGAATCCGAGCAGTACTTC. Using reference TRBV18 and TRBJ2-7 for the parts outside the CDR3, the full variable domain is NAGVMQNPRHLVRRRGQEARLRCSPMKGHSHVYWYRQLPEEGLKFMVYLQKENIIDESGMPKERFSAEFPKEGPSILRIQQVVRGDSAAYFCASSPRAESEQYFGPGTRLTVT.

CDR3 sequence (DNA): TGTGCCAGCAGTGAAGCGCTCTTTGCAGGGGATAGCAATCAGCCCCAGCATTTT. Encoded protein: CASSEALFAGDSNQPQHF. This chain connects TRBV6-1 to TRBJ1-5; D is perhaps TRBD1 (6 bases). The CDR3 extends over 18 amino acids. Trimming stripped 0 bases from V and 0 bases from J, with 15 bases between. Per germline, CDR1 MNHNS and CDR2 SASEGT.

The chain joins TRBV6-1 to TRBJ2-7; 10 nucleotides align to TRBD2. The CDR3 is 15 amino acids. Germline V gene lookup returns CDR1 MNHNS and CDR2 SASEGT. V gave up 4 bases and J gave up 3 bases; unmatched junction bases: 6. CDR3 nucleotides: TGTGCCAGCAGTGCGGGTAGCGGGGGGAACTACGAGCAGTACTTC. Protein: CASSAGSGGNYEQYF.

This chain links TRBV2 with TRBJ1-2; 7 bases line up with TRBD1. V lost 6 bases to trimming and J lost 4 bases; unmatched junction nucleotides: 11. Germline V gene sequence: CDR1 SNHLY, CDR2 FYNNEI. This CDR3 region has 15 residues. This CDR3 is CASSQRTGRSYGYTF. For the CDR3, the DNA is TGTGCCAGCAGCCAGCGGACAGGACGGAGCTATGGCTACACCTTC. The whole variable domain, filled in from reference TRBV2 and TRBJ1-2, reads EPEVTQTPSHQVTQMGQEVILRCVPISNHLYFYWYRQILGQKVEFLVSFYNNEISEKSEIFDDQFSVERPDGSNFTLKIRSTKLEDSAMYFCASSQRTGRSYGYTFGSGTRLTVV.

This sequence joins TRBV30 and TRBJ2-5; 7 bases map to TRBD1. The CDR3 has 13 residues. Germline V CDR1 and CDR2: GTSNPN, SVGIG (reference sequence). Germline trimming cut 4 bases from V and 1 base from J; bases unmatched to any gene: 3. CDR3 region: CAWTAGGQETQYF. The CDR3 bases are TGTGCCTGGACGGCAGGGGGCCAAGAGACCCAGTACTTC. Using reference TRBV30 and TRBJ2-5 for the parts outside the CDR3, the full variable domain is SQTIHQWPATLVQPVGSPLSLECTVEGTSNPNLYWYRQAAGRGLQLLFYSVGIGQISSEVPQNLSASRPQDRQFILSSKKLLLSDSGFYLCAWTAGGQETQYFGPGTRLLVL.

The chain joins TRBV24-1 to TRBJ1-2; no clear D gene. Germline-derived CDR1 and CDR2 are KGHDR and SFDVKD. This CDR3 comprises 14 residues. Trimming left V 8 bases short and J 5 bases short, with 17 bases between. The CDR3 coding sequence is TGTGCCACCAAGGATCGTGCCGGGTTTTATGGCTACACCTTC. This gives the protein CATKDRAGFYGYTF.

V and J are TRBV19 and TRBJ1-6, with a weak D call TRBD1 (5 bases). The ends were cut back, 5 bases at V and 7 bases at J, with 9 bases in the middle. The germline V gene encodes CDR1 LNHDA and CDR2 SQIVND (reference sequence). This CDR3 is 13 amino acids long. CDR3 DNA: TGTGCCAGTAGTCCTTACAGGAATTCACCCCTCCACTTT. It translates to CASSPYRNSPLHF.

The rearrangement uses TRBV7-9 and TRBJ2-3; 11 bases match TRBD2. Germline V gene data show CDR1 as SEHNR and CDR2 as FQNEAQ (reference sequence). The CDR3 is 17 residues long. Unmatched junction bases numbered 9, after V lost 5 bases and J lost 2 bases. The CDR3 DNA sequence: TGTGCCAGCAGCATCCCTAGCGGGGGGCGGGTCACAGATACGCAGTATTTT. Translating it yields CASSIPSGGRVTDTQYF.

This clonotype was seen a few times. This rearrangement joins TRBV4-1 to TRBJ2-5; weak D call: TRBD1 (6 bases). The V and J ends lost 3 bases and 0 bases respectively, with 20 bases between them. CDR1 MGHRA and CDR2 YSYEKL come from the germline V gene. The CDR3 loop spans 18 amino acids. CDR3 DNA sequence: TGCGCCAGCAGCCAGACTCTAGTAGGGGGAGCGTACCAAGAGACCCAGTACTTC. Translation: CASSQTLVGGAYQETQYF.

This clonotype has just a few counts. This sequence joins TRBV7-9 and TRBJ2-4; D remains unclear. V dropped 1 base and J dropped 0 bases, with 10 bases sitting between them. The CDR3 is made up of 16 amino acids. The germline V gene has CDR1 SEHNR and CDR2 FQNEAQ (reference sequence). The CDR3 loop reads CASSLGAGLAKNIQYF. The CDR3 coding sequence is TGTGCCAGCAGCTTAGGGGCAGGTCTAGCCAAAAACATTCAGTACTTC.

The chain carries TRBV6-5 and TRBJ2-5, with no clear D. CDR3 length: 14 amino acids. V was clipped by 0 bases and J by 1 base, with 6 bases between them. CDR1 is MNHEY, CDR2 SVGAGI, per germline. CDR3 in amino acids: CASSYSGVQETQYF. In DNA form, the CDR3 reads TGTGCCAGCAGTTACTCTGGGGTCCAAGAGACCCAGTACTTC.

The chain couples TRBV30 to TRBJ1-4; D is possibly TRBD1 (5 bases). The CDR3 runs 14 residues. Germline values: CDR1 GTSNPN, CDR2 SVGIG (reference sequence). V shed 2 bases and J shed 7 bases, with 14 bases lying between them. The CDR3 loop reads CAWSPGSLGEKLFF. The DNA for the CDR3 is TGTGCCTGGAGTCCAGGGAGCCTAGGTGAAAAACTGTTTTTT.

The rearrangement uses TRBV6-5 and TRBJ1-1, with D perhaps TRBD1 (5 bases). This CDR3 is 13 amino acids long. V lost 4 bases to trimming and J lost 6 bases, with 12 bases between them. Germline V gene data show CDR1 as MNHEY and CDR2 as SVGAGI. The CDR3 sequence is CASSFRGAAEAFF. The CDR3 DNA sequence: TGTGCCAGCAGTTTCCGTGGGGCTGCTGAAGCTTTCTTT.

This chain joins TRBV12-3 or TRBV12-4 and TRBJ2-1, with TRBD1 identical over 11 bases. The V and J ends lost 7 bases and 8 bases, in that order; junction bases with no gene match: 4. The CDR3 length is 13 residues. This CDR3 reads CASTRTGGDEQFF. The CDR3 DNA is TGTGCCAGCACCCGGACAGGGGGCGATGAGCAGTTCTTC.

This clonotype was detected a few times. V is TRBV27 and J is TRBJ1-2; no clear D. The CDR3 sequence is 14 residues long. V was clipped by 8 bases and J by 4 bases, with 17 bases between them. Germline V gene sequence: CDR1 MNHEY, CDR2 SMNVEV (reference sequence). CDR3 coding DNA: TGTGCCAGCGGAACCTTAGGGTACACCTATGGCTACACCTTC. This encodes CASGTLGYTYGYTF.